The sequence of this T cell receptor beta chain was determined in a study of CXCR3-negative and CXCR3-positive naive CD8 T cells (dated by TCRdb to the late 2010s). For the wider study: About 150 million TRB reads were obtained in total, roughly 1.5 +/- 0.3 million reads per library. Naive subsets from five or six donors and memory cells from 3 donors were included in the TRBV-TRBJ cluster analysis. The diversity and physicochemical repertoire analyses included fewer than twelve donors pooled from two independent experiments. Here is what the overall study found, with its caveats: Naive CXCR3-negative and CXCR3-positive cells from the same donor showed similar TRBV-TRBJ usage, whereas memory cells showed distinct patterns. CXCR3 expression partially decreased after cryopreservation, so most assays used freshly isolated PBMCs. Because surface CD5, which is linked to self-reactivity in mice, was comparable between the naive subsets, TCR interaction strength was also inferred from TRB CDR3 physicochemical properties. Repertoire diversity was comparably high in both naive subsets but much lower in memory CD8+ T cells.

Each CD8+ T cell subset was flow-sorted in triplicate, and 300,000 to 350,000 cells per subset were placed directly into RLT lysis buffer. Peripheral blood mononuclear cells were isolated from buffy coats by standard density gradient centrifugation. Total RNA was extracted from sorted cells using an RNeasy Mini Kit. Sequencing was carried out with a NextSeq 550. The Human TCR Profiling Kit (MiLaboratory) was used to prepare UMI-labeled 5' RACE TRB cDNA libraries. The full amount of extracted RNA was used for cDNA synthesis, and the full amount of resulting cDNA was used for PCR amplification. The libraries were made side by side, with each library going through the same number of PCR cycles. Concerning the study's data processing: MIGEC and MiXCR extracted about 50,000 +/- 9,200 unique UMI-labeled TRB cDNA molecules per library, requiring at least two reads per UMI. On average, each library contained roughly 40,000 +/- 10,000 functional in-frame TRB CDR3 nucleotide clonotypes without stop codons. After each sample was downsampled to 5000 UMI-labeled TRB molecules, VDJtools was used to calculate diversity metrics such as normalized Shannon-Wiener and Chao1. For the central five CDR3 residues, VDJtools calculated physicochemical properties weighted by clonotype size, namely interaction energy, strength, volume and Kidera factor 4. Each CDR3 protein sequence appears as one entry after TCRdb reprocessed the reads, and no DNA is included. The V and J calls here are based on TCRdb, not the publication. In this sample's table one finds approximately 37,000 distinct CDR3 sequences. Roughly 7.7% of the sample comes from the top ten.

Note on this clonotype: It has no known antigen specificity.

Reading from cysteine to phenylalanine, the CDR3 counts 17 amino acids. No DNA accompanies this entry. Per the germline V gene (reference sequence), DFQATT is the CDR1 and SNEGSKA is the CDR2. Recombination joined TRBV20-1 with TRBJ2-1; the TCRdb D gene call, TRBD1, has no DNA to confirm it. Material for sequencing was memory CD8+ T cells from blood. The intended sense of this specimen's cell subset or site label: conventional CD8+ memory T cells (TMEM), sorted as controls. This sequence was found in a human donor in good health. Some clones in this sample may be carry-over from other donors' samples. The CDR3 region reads CSAREWGRDGWYNEQFF.